This T cell receptor (beta chain) came from a study of human T cells and chemical hapten exposure. Unique molecular identifiers were attached to individual cDNA molecules during library preparation. TCRdb re-derived calls from the RACE reads in MiXCR, one entry per CDR3 protein. The table has 300,000 to 450,000 distinct CDR3 sequences, 4.5% to 6% seen once. On this clonotype: This may be a read error, as it is one base from a much larger clone.

The sample's time point: pre-sensitization, week 0. Treatment reported: therapeutic diphenylcyclopropenone sensitization with weekly scalp DPC. The CDR3 covers 13 residues. CDR1 is SGHNT, CDR2 YYREEE, per germline (reference sequence). With V trimmed by 3 bases and J by 6 bases, 3 bases remained unmatched. The TCR was taken from a woman in her forties or fifties with alopecia areata. Some clones in this sample may be carry-over from other donors' samples. The material sequenced was whole blood, taken in connection with sensitization to the hapten diphenylcyclopropenone (DPC). The rearrangement links TRBV5-4 to TRBJ2-3; 8 positions agree with TRBD1. The CDR3 DNA reads TGTGCCAGCAGCTGGACAGGGATGGATACGCAGTATTTT. This gives the protein CASSWTGMDTQYF.